This TCR beta chain was captured by sequencing in a study of persistence of HIV-infected CD4 T cells. About the study: Suppressive ART had lasted a median of roughly eight years. The study's findings and limits: Compared with CD3/CD28-stimulated cells, CMV- and Gag-responding cells showed lower TCRbeta richness.

As to this clone: Its cognate antigen is unknown.

Overlapping HIV-1 Gag 15-mer peptides at approximately 0.91 ug per peptide per mL were used. Sorting of responding CD4+ T cells relied on upregulated CD40 ligand together with CD69. Donors had undetectable plasma HIV-1 RNA, under 50 copies/mL, for 4+ years. The CDR3 covers 17 residues. V dropped 0 bases and J dropped 4 bases, with 16 bases sitting between them. Per the germline V gene, CDR1 is SGDLS and CDR2 is YYNGEE. The libraries were made with immunoSEQ version 4 in survey mode. Clones were read by immunoSEQ multiplex PCR, and TCRdb kept only the in-frame ones, dropping some. This table holds approximately 18,000 clones, more than 55% found once.

The specimen comprised CD4+ T cells sorted from PBMCs after roughly 18-hour stimulation, sampled from a patient who received antiretroviral therapy. The TCR was taken from an adult woman with HIV who was CMV-seropositive. V gene TRBV9 combines with J gene TRBJ1-4; D not certain. The CDR3 loop reads CASSVGNSALNNEKLFF. CDR3 sequence (DNA): TGTGCCAGCAGCGTAGGAAACAGCGCCCTGAATAATGAAAAACTGTTTTTT.